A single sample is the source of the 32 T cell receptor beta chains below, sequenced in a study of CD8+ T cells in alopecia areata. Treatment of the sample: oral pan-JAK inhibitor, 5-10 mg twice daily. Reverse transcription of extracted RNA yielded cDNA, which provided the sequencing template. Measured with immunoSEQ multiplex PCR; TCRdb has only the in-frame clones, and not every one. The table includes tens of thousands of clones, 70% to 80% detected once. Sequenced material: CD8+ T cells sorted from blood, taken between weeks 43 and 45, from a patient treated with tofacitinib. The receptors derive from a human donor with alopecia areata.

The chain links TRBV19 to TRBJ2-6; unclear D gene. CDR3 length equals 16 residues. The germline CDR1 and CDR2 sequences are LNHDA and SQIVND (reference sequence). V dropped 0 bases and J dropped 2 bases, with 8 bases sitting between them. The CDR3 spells CASSIEGAPGANVLTF. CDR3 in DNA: TGTGCCAGTAGTATAGAAGGAGCCCCTGGGGCCAACGTCCTGACTTTC.

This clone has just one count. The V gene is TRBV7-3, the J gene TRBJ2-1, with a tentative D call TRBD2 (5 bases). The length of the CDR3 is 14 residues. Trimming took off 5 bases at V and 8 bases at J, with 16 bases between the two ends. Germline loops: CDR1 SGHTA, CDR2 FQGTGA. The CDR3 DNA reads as TGTGCCAGCAGCCCCGTGGGGAGTGTTGATGAGCAGTTCTTC. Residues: CASSPVGSVDEQFF.

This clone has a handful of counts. DNA for the CDR3: TGTGCCAGTACGCTCTTAGTGAACACCGGGGAGCTGTTTTTT. Protein sequence: CASTLLVNTGELFF. The chain has TRBV19 and TRBJ2-2; no firm D call. Trimming took off 7 bases at V and 1 base at J, with 10 bases between the two ends. Germline assignment: CDR1 LNHDA and CDR2 SQIVND (reference sequence). There are 14 residues in the CDR3.

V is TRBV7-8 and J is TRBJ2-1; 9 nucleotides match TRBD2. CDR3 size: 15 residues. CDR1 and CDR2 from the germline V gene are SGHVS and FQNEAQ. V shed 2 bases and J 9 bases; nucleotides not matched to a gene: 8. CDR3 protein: CASSLLAGSWGEQFF. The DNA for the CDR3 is TGTGCCAGCAGCTTACTAGCGGGGAGCTGGGGTGAGCAGTTCTTC.

CDR3 DNA sequence: TGCAGCGTTGTGGGTCCGTCGACTAGCGGGGCATATGAGCAGTTCTTC. It codes for CSVVGPSTSGAYEQFF. The chain carries TRBV29-1 and TRBJ2-1, with 11 bases aligning to TRBD2. The CDR3 has 16 residues. Germline assignment: CDR1 SQVTM and CDR2 ANQGSEA. V shed 4 bases and J 8 bases; nucleotides not matched to a gene: 13.

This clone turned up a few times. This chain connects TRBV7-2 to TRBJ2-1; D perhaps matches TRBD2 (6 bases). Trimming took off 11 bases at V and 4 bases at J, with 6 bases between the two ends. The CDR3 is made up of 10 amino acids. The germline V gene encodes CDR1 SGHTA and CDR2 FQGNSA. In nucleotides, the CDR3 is TGTGCCGGAGGGTACAATGAGCAGTTCTTC. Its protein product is CAGGYNEQFF. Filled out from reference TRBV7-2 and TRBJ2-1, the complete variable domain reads GAGVSQSPSNKVTEKGKDVELRCDPISGHTALYWYRQSLGQGLEFLIYFQGNSAPDKSGLPSDRFSAERTGGSVSTLTIQRTQQEDSAVYLCAGGYNEQFFGPGTRLTVL.

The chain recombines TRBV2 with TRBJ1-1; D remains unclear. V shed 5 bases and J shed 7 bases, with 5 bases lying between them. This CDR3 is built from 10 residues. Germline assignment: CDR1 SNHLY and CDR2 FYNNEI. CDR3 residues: CASSRGEAFF. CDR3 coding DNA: TGTGCCAGCAGTCGGGGTGAAGCTTTCTTT.

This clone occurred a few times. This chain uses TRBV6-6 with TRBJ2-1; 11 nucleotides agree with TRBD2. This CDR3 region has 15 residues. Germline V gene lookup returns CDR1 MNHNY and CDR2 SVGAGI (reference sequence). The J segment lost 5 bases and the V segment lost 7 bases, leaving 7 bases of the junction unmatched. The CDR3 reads CASTPLAGGNNEQFF. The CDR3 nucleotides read TGTGCCAGCACCCCTCTAGCGGGGGGAAACAATGAGCAGTTCTTC.

The CDR3 loop reads CASSGTGINSPLHF. CDR3 nucleotides: TGTGCCAGCAGCGGGACAGGCATTAATTCACCCCTCCACTTT. J is TRBJ1-6 and V is TRBV5-5; 8 positions match TRBD1. Unmatched junction bases numbered 3, after V lost 4 bases and J lost 6 bases. This CDR3 is built from 14 residues. Per the germline V gene, CDR1 is SGHKS and CDR2 is YYEKEE (reference sequence).

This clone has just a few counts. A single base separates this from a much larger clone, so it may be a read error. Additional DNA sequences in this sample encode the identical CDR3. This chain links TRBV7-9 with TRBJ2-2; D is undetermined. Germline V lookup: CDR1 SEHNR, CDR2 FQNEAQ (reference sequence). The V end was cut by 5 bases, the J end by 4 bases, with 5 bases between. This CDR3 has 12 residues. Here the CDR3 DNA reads TGTGCCAGCAGCCTTTCCACCGGGGAGCTGTTTTTT. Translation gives CASSLSTGELFF.

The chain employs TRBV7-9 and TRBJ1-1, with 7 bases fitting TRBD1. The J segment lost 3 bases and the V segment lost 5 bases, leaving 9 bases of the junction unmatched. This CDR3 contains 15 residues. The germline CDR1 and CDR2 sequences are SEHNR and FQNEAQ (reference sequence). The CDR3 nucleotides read TGTGCCAGCAGCATCCAGGGGGACGGGGACACTGAAGCTTTCTTT. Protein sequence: CASSIQGDGDTEAFF.

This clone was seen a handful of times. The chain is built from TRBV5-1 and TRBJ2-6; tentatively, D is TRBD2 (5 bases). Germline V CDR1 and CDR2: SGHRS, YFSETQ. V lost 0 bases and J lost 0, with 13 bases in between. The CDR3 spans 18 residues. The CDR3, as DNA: TGCGCCAGCAGCTTGGCGGACTTGAGGGCCTCTGGGGCCAACGTCCTGACTTTC. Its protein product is CASSLADLRASGANVLTF.

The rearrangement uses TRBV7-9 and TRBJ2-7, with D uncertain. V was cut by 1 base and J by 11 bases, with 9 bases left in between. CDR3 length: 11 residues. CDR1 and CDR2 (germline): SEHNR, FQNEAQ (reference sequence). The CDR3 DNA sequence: TGTGCCAGCAGCTTAGGCCAGATGAAGTACTTC. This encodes CASSLGQMKYF.

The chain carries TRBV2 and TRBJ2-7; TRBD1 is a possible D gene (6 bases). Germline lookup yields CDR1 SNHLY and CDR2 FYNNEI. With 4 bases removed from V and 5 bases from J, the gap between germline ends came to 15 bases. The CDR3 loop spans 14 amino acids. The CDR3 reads CASSGLDRMDEQYF. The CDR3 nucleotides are TGTGCCAGCAGTGGGCTGGACAGAATGGACGAGCAGTACTTC.

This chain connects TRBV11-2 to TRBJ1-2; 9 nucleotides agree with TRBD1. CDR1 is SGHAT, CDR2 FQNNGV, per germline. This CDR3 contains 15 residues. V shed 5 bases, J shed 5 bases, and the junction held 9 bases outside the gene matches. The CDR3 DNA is TGTGCCAGCAGCCTCATTACCGGGACAGGGTATGGCTACACCTTC. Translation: CASSLITGTGYGYTF.

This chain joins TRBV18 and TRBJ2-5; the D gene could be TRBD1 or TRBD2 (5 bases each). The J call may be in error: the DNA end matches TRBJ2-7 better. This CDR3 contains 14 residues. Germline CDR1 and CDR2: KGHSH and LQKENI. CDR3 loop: CASSPGTESYEQYF. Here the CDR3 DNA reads TGTGCCAGCTCACCGGGGACGGAGTCCTACGAGCAGTACTTC.

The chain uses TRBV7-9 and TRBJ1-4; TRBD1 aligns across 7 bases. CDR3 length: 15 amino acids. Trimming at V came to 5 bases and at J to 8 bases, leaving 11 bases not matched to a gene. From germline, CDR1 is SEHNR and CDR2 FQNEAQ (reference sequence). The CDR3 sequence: CASSPLEPGGEKLFF. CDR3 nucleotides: TGTGCCAGCAGCCCTCTCGAGCCAGGGGGGGAAAAACTGTTTTTT.

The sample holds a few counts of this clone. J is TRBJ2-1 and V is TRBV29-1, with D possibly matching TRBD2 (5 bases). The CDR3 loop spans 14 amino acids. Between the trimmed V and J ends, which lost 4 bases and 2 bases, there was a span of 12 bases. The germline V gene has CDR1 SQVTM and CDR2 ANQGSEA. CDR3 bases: TGCAGCGTTGCTGGGAGTCCAACCTACAATGAGCAGTTCTTC. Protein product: CSVAGSPTYNEQFF.

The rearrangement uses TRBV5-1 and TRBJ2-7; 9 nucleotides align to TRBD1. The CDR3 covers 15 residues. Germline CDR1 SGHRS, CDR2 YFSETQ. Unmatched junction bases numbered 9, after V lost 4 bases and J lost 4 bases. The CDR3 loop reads CASSRGKGTGYEQYF. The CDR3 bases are TGCGCCAGCAGCAGGGGGAAAGGGACAGGGTACGAGCAGTACTTC.

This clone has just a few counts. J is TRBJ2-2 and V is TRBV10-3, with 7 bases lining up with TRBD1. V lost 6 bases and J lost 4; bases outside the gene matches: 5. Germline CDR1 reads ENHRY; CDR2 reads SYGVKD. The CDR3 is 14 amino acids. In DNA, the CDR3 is TGTGCCATCAGGGGGACAGAGAGCACCGGGGAGCTGTTTTTT. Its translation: CAIRGTESTGELFF.

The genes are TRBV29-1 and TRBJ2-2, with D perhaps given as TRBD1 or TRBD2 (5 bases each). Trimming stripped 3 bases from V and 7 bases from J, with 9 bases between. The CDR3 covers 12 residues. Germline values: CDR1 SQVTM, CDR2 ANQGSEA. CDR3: CSVDVGVGELFF. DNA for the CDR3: TGCAGCGTTGATGTGGGGGTCGGGGAGCTGTTTTTT.

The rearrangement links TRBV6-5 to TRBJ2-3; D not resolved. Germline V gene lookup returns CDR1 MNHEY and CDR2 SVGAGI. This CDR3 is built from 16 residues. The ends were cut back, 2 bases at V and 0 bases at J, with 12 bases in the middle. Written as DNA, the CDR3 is TGTGCCAGCAGTTACCTGGGTGCTAGAAGCACAGATACGCAGTATTTT. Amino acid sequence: CASSYLGARSTDTQYF.

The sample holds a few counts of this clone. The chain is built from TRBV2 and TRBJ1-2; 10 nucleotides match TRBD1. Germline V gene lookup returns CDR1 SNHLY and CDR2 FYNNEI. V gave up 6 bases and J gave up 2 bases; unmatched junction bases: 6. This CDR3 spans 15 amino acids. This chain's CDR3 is CASSADRGQNYGYTF. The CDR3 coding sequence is TGTGCCAGCAGCGCCGACAGGGGGCAGAACTATGGCTACACCTTC.

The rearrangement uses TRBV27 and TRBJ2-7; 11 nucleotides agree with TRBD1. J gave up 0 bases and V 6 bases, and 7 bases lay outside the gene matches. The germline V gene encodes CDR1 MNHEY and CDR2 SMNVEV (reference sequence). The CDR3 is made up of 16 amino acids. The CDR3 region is CASSSIGTGGSYEQYF. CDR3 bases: TGTGCCAGCAGCTCCATCGGGACAGGGGGCTCCTACGAGCAGTACTTC.

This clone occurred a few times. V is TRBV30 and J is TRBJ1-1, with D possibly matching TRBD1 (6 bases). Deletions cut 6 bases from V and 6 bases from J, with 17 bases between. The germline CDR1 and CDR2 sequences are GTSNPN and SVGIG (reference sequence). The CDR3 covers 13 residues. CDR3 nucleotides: TGTGCCTGCTCACAGGGCCCAGGGTCTGAAGCTTTCTTT. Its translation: CACSQGPGSEAFF.

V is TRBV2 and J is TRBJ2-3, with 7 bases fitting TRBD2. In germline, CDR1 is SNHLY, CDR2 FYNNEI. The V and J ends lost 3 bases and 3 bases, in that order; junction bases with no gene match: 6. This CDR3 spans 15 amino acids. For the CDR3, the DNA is TGTGCCAGCAGTGACCCCGGGGAGGGGACAGATACGCAGTATTTT. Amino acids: CASSDPGEGTDTQYF.

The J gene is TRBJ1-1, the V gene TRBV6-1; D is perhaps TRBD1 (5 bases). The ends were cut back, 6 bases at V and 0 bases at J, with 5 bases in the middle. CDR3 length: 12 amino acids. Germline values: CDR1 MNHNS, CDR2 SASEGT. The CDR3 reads CASRQVNTEAFF. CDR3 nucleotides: TGTGCCAGCAGACAGGTGAACACTGAAGCTTTCTTT.

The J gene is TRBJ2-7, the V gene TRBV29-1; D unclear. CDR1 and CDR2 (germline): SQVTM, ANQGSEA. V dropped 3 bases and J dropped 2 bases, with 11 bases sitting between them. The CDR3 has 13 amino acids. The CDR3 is CSVEGGSAYEQYF. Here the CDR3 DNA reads TGCAGCGTTGAGGGTGGTTCGGCCTACGAGCAGTACTTC.

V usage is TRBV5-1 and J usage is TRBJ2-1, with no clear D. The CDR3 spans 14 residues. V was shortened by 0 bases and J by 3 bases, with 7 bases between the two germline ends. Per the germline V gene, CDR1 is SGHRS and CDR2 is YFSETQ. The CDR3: CASSLDQYYNEQFF. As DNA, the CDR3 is TGCGCCAGCAGCTTGGACCAATACTACAATGAGCAGTTCTTC.

The CDR3 is CASSHSTEAFF. The CDR3 DNA sequence: TGCGCCAGCAGCCACAGCACTGAAGCTTTCTTT. The J gene is TRBJ1-1, the V gene TRBV4-1; D remains unclear. Deletions cut 3 bases from V and 4 bases from J, with 3 bases between. The CDR3 length is 11 residues. Germline V gene sequence: CDR1 MGHRA, CDR2 YSYEKL.

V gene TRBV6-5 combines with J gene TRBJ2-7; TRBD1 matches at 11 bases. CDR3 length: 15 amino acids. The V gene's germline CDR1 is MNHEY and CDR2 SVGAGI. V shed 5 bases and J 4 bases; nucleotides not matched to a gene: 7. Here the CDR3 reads CASSPGTGGLYEQYF. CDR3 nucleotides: TGTGCCAGCAGTCCTGGGACAGGGGGGTTGTACGAGCAGTACTTC.

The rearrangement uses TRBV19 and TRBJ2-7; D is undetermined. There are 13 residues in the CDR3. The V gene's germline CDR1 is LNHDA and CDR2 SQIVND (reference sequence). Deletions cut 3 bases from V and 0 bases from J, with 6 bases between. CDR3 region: CASSMSSSYEQYF. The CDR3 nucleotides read TGTGCCAGTAGTATGTCGAGCTCCTACGAGCAGTACTTC.